This T cell receptor beta chain was obtained from a study of blood T cell repertoires in COVID-19. Study-wide context: Acute and convalescent COVID-19 samples came from the United States, Italy and Spain. PBMCs, B-cell-depleted T cells, or T cells were the source of the cDNA or gDNA that made up the material.

Germline V CDR1 and CDR2: SGHTA, FQGTGA. The CDR3 runs 16 residues. The trim removed 5 bases at V and 6 bases at J, leaving 11 bases unmatched. Authors' data handling: Cell counts per sample came from amplifying reference gene primers. Libraries were prepared by immunoSEQ multiplex PCR; TCRdb keeps only in-frame clonotypes and omits some of them. V, J and clone size were drawn from that table, and D and trimming were deduced from the DNA. The sample contains 110,000 to 150,000 clones, 75% to 90% of which appear only once. Source material: peripheral blood. The clonotype comes from a man aged 55 to 69 with active or convalescent COVID-19. J is TRBJ1-4 and V is TRBV7-3; TRBD1 agrees at 8 bases. The CDR3 nucleotides are TGTGCCAGCAGCCGACCCTCTTACAGGGGGTATGAAAAACTGTTTTTT. Protein product: CASSRPSYRGYEKLFF.